A single sample gave rise to the 27 T cell receptor beta chains below, sequenced in a study of cytomegalovirus exposure and HLA in healthy donors. Data came from immunoSEQ multiplex PCR; TCRdb stores just in-frame clones and leaves some out. In the table there are about 84,000 clones, around 90% of which are singletons. Sequencing was performed on PBMCs. These receptors were collected from a man aged 25 to 45 in good health and CMV-seronegative.

The rearrangement joins TRBV11-1 to TRBJ2-2; TRBD1 agrees at 9 bases. V was clipped by 3 bases and J by 5 bases; unmatched bases: 7. CDR3 length: 16 amino acids. Germline V gene lookup returns CDR1 SGHAT and CDR2 FQDESV (reference sequence). CDR3 sequence reads: CASSFRDRERTGELFF. CDR3 nucleotide sequence: TGTGCCAGCAGCTTTCGGGACAGGGAACGGACCGGGGAGCTGTTTTTT. Supplemented by reference TRBV11-1 and TRBJ2-2, the full variable domain reads EAEVAQSPRYKITEKSQAVAFWCDPISGHATLYWYRQILGQGPELLVQFQDESVVDDSQLPKDRFSAERLKGVDSTLKIQPAELGDSAMYLCASSFRDRERTGELFFGEGSRLTVL.

The chain is built from TRBV25-1 and TRBJ1-5; the match to TRBD1 covers 8 bases. CDR1 and CDR2 (germline): MGHDK, SYGVNS. This CDR3 has 14 residues. With 8 bases clipped from V and 1 base from J, the junction kept 4 bases outside the gene matches. This CDR3 reads CASQDRGSNQPQHF. CDR3 DNA sequence: TGTGCCAGCCAAGACAGGGGAAGCAATCAGCCCCAGCATTTT.

V usage is TRBV6-4 and J usage is TRBJ1-1, with 7 positions matching TRBD1. The V gene end was trimmed by 8 bases and the J gene end by 1 base; junction bases not matched to a gene: 4. CDR3 length: 13 amino acids. Germline V gives CDR1 MRHNA, CDR2 SNTAGT. CDR3 bases: TGTGCCAGCCGAAGACAGGGGAACACTGAAGCTTTCTTT. It codes for CASRRQGNTEAFF.

The V call is TRBV6-6, the J call TRBJ2-1; D might be TRBD2 (6 bases). The length of the CDR3 is 14 residues. Deletions cut 5 bases from V and 5 bases from J, with 13 bases between. Germline CDR1 and CDR2: MNHNY and SVGAGI (reference sequence). CDR3 nucleotides: TGTGCCAGCAGTCCCCGGGGAGGAAACAATGAGCAGTTCTTC. Protein sequence: CASSPRGGNNEQFF.

This sequence joins TRBV27 and TRBJ1-4, with D possibly matching TRBD1 (5 bases). Trimming took off 6 bases at V and 6 bases at J, with 23 bases between the two ends. The CDR3 is made up of 17 amino acids. Germline V gene sequence: CDR1 MNHEY, CDR2 SMNVEV (reference sequence). The CDR3 DNA reads TGTGCCAGCAGCCCTGGGGTTTTCGTGGGGCAGGATGAAAAACTGTTTTTT. Translated, it gives CASSPGVFVGQDEKLFF. Variable domain in full (rest from reference TRBV27 and TRBJ1-4): EAQVTQNPRYLITVTGKKLTVTCSQNMNHEYMSWYRQDPGLGLRQIYYSMNVEVTDKGDVPEGYKVSRKEKRNFPLILESPSPNQTSLYFCASSPGVFVGQDEKLFFGSGTQLSVL.

A word on this clone: At one of its ends the junction is not consistent with the germline gene, which may arise from a read error. The rearrangement joins TRBV10-3 to TRBJ2-7; 7 nucleotides line up with TRBD2. This CDR3 contains 13 residues. Per germline, CDR1 ENHRY and CDR2 SYGVKD. The CDR3 here is CAISEEVGGKVNF. Here the CDR3 DNA reads TGTGCCATCAGTGAGGAGGTGGGAGGGAAGGTGAACTTC.

The J gene is TRBJ2-5, the V gene TRBV12-5; no definite D call. The germline CDR1 and CDR2 sequences are LGHNT and FRNRAP. The V end lost 0 bases, the J end lost 3 bases, and 8 bases lay between the germline ends. The CDR3 spans 14 residues. CDR3 DNA: TGTGCTAGTGGTTTGGTACGCACAGAAGAGACCCAGTACTTC. Translated, it gives CASGLVRTEETQYF.

This sequence joins TRBV19 and TRBJ2-7, with a weak D call TRBD2 (5 bases). V gave up 2 bases and J gave up 2 bases, with 16 bases separating them. The V gene's germline CDR1 is LNHDA and CDR2 SQIVND (reference sequence). The CDR3 has 16 residues. The CDR3, as DNA: TGTGCCAGTAGTATAAGAAAACAGCGGTTTACCTACGAGCAGTACTTC. This encodes CASSIRKQRFTYEQYF. The full variable domain, in which reference TRBV19 and TRBJ2-7 provide the parts outside the CDR3, is DGGITQSPKYLFRKEGQNVTLSCEQNLNHDAMYWYRQDPGQGLRLIYYSQIVNDFQKGDIAEGYSVSREKKESFPLTVTSAQKNPTAFYLCASSIRKQRFTYEQYFGPGTRLTVT.

The gene calls are TRBV28 and TRBJ1-5; unclear D gene. CDR3 length equals 15 residues. The germline V gene has CDR1 MDHEN and CDR2 SYDVKM. Trimming left V 2 bases short and J 7 bases short, with 15 bases between. The CDR3 DNA sequence: TGTGCCAGCAGTTTAGAGACCGGGAACGAACAGCCCCAGCATTTT. The encoded protein is CASSLETGNEQPQHF.

The chain links TRBV11-2 to TRBJ2-3; 7 nucleotides match TRBD2. The ends lost 3 bases at V and 2 bases at J; junction bases unmatched: 17. This CDR3 is 19 amino acids long. Germline V CDR1 and CDR2: SGHAT, FQNNGV. CDR3 amino acids: CASSLAVFGGGLPTDTQYF. Written as DNA, the CDR3 is TGTGCCAGCAGCTTGGCGGTTTTCGGCGGGGGACTCCCCACAGATACGCAGTATTTT. The whole variable domain, remainder taken from reference TRBV11-2 and TRBJ2-3, is EAGVAQSPRYKIIEKRQSVAFWCNPISGHATLYWYQQILGQGPKLLIQFQNNGVVDDSQLPKDRFSAERLKGVDSTLKIQPAKLEDSAVYLCASSLAVFGGGLPTDTQYFGPGTRLTVL.

In its sample, this clone was seen once. This chain uses TRBV6-6 with TRBJ2-7; 8 nucleotides match TRBD2. J was trimmed by 0 bases and V by 7 bases; bases with no gene match: 8. Germline lookup yields CDR1 MNHNY and CDR2 SVGAGI (reference sequence). The CDR3 consists of 15 residues. As DNA, the CDR3 is TGTGCCAGCACGGGATGGCGGGGGGACTCCTACGAGCAGTACTTC. Its translation: CASTGWRGDSYEQYF.

The rearrangement joins TRBV2 to TRBJ2-3; D is unclear. CDR3 size: 14 residues. The germline CDR1 and CDR2 sequences are SNHLY and FYNNEI. V was cut by 2 bases and J by 4 bases, with 10 bases left in between. Here the CDR3 DNA reads TGTGCCAGCAGTGAACTAGTTCGGGCAGATACGCAGTATTTT. Translation: CASSELVRADTQYF.

The chain uses TRBV4-1 and TRBJ2-5; D is undetermined. The length of the CDR3 is 13 residues. The germline V and J ends were trimmed by 9 bases and 3 bases, with 14 bases remaining between them. Germline CDR1 and CDR2: MGHRA and YSYEKL. The CDR3 spells CASSRAGKETQYF. The CDR3 nucleotides read TGCGCCAGTTCGCGAGCAGGAAAAGAGACCCAGTACTTC.

V is TRBV9 and J is TRBJ2-1, with D perhaps matching TRBD2 (5 bases). The germline V and J ends were trimmed by 4 bases and 12 bases, with 14 bases remaining between them. Germline loops: CDR1 SGDLS, CDR2 YYNGEE. The CDR3 has 12 amino acids. CDR3 loop: CASSNRGLGQFF. The CDR3 nucleotides are TGTGCCAGCAGCAACCGGGGTTTAGGGCAGTTCTTC.

V is TRBV19 and J is TRBJ2-5; D call uncertain. Germline assignment: CDR1 LNHDA and CDR2 SQIVND (reference sequence). This CDR3 is built from 14 residues. V was cut by 4 bases and J by 10 bases, with 19 bases left in between. CDR3 sequence: CASSKQTAFAIQYF. The CDR3 coding sequence is TGTGCCAGTAGTAAACAGACGGCGTTTGCCATCCAGTACTTC. Based on the CDR3 plus reference TRBV19 and TRBJ2-5, the full variable domain is DGGITQSPKYLFRKEGQNVTLSCEQNLNHDAMYWYRQDPGQGLRLIYYSQIVNDFQKGDIAEGYSVSREKKESFPLTVTSAQKNPTAFYLCASSKQTAFAIQYFGPGTRLLVL.

The chain links TRBV25-1 to TRBJ2-4; TRBD2 aligns across 9 bases. Germline V gene sequence: CDR1 MGHDK, CDR2 SYGVNS. Losses at the gene ends were 3 bases for V and 1 base for J; bases not matched to a gene: 7. The CDR3 covers 17 residues. The CDR3 here is CASSEREGHGAKNIQYF. The DNA of the CDR3 is TGTGCCAGCAGTGAGCGGGAGGGCCATGGGGCCAAAAACATTCAGTACTTC.

The rearrangement links TRBV18 to TRBJ1-3, with 7 bases identical to TRBD1. The V gene's germline CDR1 is KGHSH and CDR2 LQKENI. The CDR3 loop spans 15 amino acids. J gave up 10 bases and V 3 bases, and 12 bases lay outside the gene matches. CDR3 nucleotides: TGTGCCAGCTCACCTAACAGGGGCTTGCAAGGGACCATATATTTT. This encodes CASSPNRGLQGTIYF.

This chain's CDR3 is CASSPRQGFYGYTF. CDR3 sequence (DNA): TGTGCCAGCAGCCCCCGACAGGGATTCTATGGCTACACCTTC. The V gene is TRBV9, the J gene TRBJ1-2; TRBD1 matches 7 bases. CDR1 is SGDLS, CDR2 YYNGEE, per germline. With 4 bases clipped from V and 4 bases from J, the junction kept 7 bases outside the gene matches. CDR3 size: 14 residues.

The J gene is TRBJ2-2, the V gene TRBV9; 7 bases match TRBD1. The CDR3 covers 16 residues. The V and J ends lost 3 bases and 1 base, in that order; junction bases with no gene match: 6. Germline V CDR1 and CDR2: SGDLS, YYNGEE. This CDR3 reads CASSGDRVGNTGELFF. In DNA, the CDR3 is TGTGCCAGCAGCGGAGACAGGGTAGGGAACACCGGGGAGCTGTTTTTT.

This sequence joins TRBV5-1 and TRBJ2-2, with 12 bases fitting TRBD1. Germline CDR1 and CDR2: SGHRS and YFSETQ. Trimming cost V 5 bases and J 5 bases; bases outside gene matches: 13. The CDR3 sequence is 18 residues long. The CDR3 protein is CASSQNSGTGGITGELFF. The CDR3, as DNA: TGCGCCAGCAGTCAAAACTCCGGGACAGGGGGCATAACCGGGGAGCTGTTTTTT.

The J gene is TRBJ2-3, the V gene TRBV28; the D gene is possibly TRBD2 (6 bases). The CDR3 length is 16 residues. V dropped 5 bases and J dropped 0 bases, with 15 bases sitting between them. Germline V CDR1 and CDR2: MDHEN, SYDVKM. CDR3 coding DNA: TGTGCCAGCAGTAGGGGACTCCTCTATAGCACAGATACGCAGTATTTT. This gives the protein CASSRGLLYSTDTQYF.

V and J are TRBV11-2 and TRBJ2-1; D is unclear. The germline V and J ends were trimmed by 1 base and 0 bases, with 7 bases remaining between them. From germline, CDR1 is SGHAT and CDR2 FQNNGV. This CDR3 contains 15 residues. CDR3 DNA sequence: TGTGCCAGCAGCTTAGTATTGAGCTCCTACAATGAGCAGTTCTTC. It is translated as CASSLVLSSYNEQFF. Full variable domain (rest looked up from reference TRBV11-2 and TRBJ2-1): EAGVAQSPRYKIIEKRQSVAFWCNPISGHATLYWYQQILGQGPKLLIQFQNNGVVDDSQLPKDRFSAERLKGVDSTLKIQPAKLEDSAVYLCASSLVLSSYNEQFFGPGTRLTVL.

The genes are TRBV29-1 and TRBJ1-2, with TRBD1 identical over 7 bases. CDR3 size: 12 residues. Per germline, CDR1 SQVTM and CDR2 ANQGSEA. With 6 bases clipped from V and 3 bases from J, the junction kept 4 bases outside the gene matches. The CDR3 here is CSVRDSYYGYTF. CDR3 DNA: TGCAGCGTCCGGGACAGTTACTATGGCTACACCTTC.

This chain connects TRBV10-3 to TRBJ2-7; perhaps TRBD2 as D (5 bases). The CDR3 has 16 amino acids. The germline gives CDR1 ENHRY, CDR2 SYGVKD. Trimming removed 0 bases from V and 0 bases from J, with 12 bases in between. The CDR3 sequence is CAISESPITSSYEQYF. The CDR3 DNA sequence: TGTGCCATCAGTGAGTCCCCCATAACTAGCTCCTACGAGCAGTACTTC.

The gene calls are TRBV7-2 and TRBJ1-5; possibly TRBD1 for D (5 bases). The CDR3 sequence is 17 residues long. The germline CDR1 and CDR2 sequences are SGHTA and FQGNSA. V lost 5 bases, J lost 2 bases, and 19 bases lay in between. CDR3 sequence: CASSADSLTRGNQPQHF. CDR3 nucleotide sequence: TGTGCCAGCAGCGCCGACAGCCTCACTCGTGGCAATCAGCCCCAGCATTTT.

The J gene is TRBJ2-1, the V gene TRBV29-1, with 7 bases lining up with TRBD2. Unmatched junction bases numbered 3, after V lost 7 bases and J lost 0 bases. CDR3 length: 13 amino acids. Germline loops: CDR1 SQVTM, CDR2 ANQGSEA. The CDR3 here is CSARTSSYNEQFF. CDR3 bases: TGCAGCGCACGGACTAGCTCCTACAATGAGCAGTTCTTC.

The gene calls are TRBV9 and TRBJ2-3, with 9 bases fitting TRBD2. CDR1 and CDR2 (germline): SGDLS, YYNGEE. The length of the CDR3 is 15 residues. The V segment lost 5 bases and the J segment 9 bases; nucleotides outside the gene matches: 13. This CDR3 reads CASSDGAGGAQTQYF. The CDR3 nucleotides are TGTGCCAGCAGTGATGGAGCGGGAGGAGCCCAGACGCAGTATTTT.